This entry features one T cell receptor (beta chain) sequence. The CDR3 runs 14 residues. Germline CDR1 is SEHNR and CDR2 is FQNEAQ (reference sequence). The V end was cut by 0 bases, the J end by 7 bases, with 10 bases between. This sample stems from a study of cytomegalovirus exposure and HLA in healthy donors. Use of 60 Vbeta and 13 Jbeta primers characterized the PCR. Only in-frame clones appear in the TCRdb table, and some are missing; sequencing was by immunoSEQ multiplex PCR. The data show about 95,000 clones, about three quarters seen once. The TCR sequence derives from a man aged 55 to 70 in good health and CMV-seronegative. Input material: PBMCs. This rearrangement joins TRBV7-9 to TRBJ1-3; no clear D. This CDR3 is CASSLALGTNTIYF. In DNA form, the CDR3 reads TGTGCCAGCAGCTTAGCACTGGGCACGAACACCATATATTTT.